This is a list of T cell receptor beta chains from one sample in a study of cytomegalovirus exposure and HLA in healthy donors. This table comes from immunoSEQ multiplex PCR, and its TCRdb copy is limited to in-frame clones, with some not included. This sample has 65,000 to 95,000 clones, with around 96% found just once. Material for sequencing was PBMCs. The source is a man between 18 and 35 years old in good health and CMV-seronegative. The CDR3 runs from the conserved cysteine through the conserved F or W. Fields, in order: clone size, J gene, D gene, V gene, CDR3 DNA, CDR3 protein. D genes are given only for firm matches. Not every row has a clone size; where given, it reads once, few, many or a size class.

>NA|TRBJ2-7|NA|TRBV5-6
TGTGCCAGCAGCTTGGCCCCAGTCTTCGAGCAGTACTTC
CASSLAPVFEQYF
>NA|TRBJ2-7|TRBD2|TRBV5-1
TGCGCCAGCAGCTTGGTCGTCGGGGTAGCGGGGGCCTACGAGCAGTACTTC
CASSLVVGVAGAYEQYF
>NA|TRBJ2-5|NA|TRBV5-1
TGCGCCAGCGGTAAAGACAGCCAAGAGACCCAGTACTTC
CASGKDSQETQYF
>NA|TRBJ1-2|TRBD1|TRBV6-1
TGTGCCATCATCCCGACAGGGCGGTACTACACCTTC
CAIIPTGRYYTF
>NA|TRBJ1-5|TRBD1|TRBV5-1
TGCGCCAGCAGTTGGAAAACAGGGGGAGTCTATAGCAATCAGCCCCAGCATTTT
CASSWKTGGVYSNQPQHF
>NA|TRBJ2-5|NA|TRBV13
TGTGCCAGCAGCTTAGCAGGTAGTGTGGAGACCCAGTACTTC
CASSLAGSVETQYF
>NA|TRBJ2-3|TRBD2|TRBV30
TGTGCCTGGAGGACTAGCGGGGCCACAGATACGCAGTATTTT
CAWRTSGATDTQYF
>NA|TRBJ2-2|TRBD1|TRBV30
TGTGCCTGGAGCACAACCCGGACAGGGGGCAACACCGGGGAGCTGTTTTTT
CAWSTTRTGGNTGELFF
>NA|TRBJ1-2|NA|TRBV19
TGTGCCAGTAGTTCTTACGACAGGACCGGCTATGGCTACACCTTC
CASSSYDRTGYGYTF
>once|TRBJ1-1|TRBD1|TRBV27
TGTGCCAGCAGTAATACAGGGGCAGCTGAAGCTTTCTTT
CASSNTGAAEAFF
>NA|TRBJ2-5|TRBD2|TRBV11-2
TGTGCCAGCAGCTTAGTAGGACTAGCCCAAGAGACCCAGTACTTC
CASSLVGLAQETQYF
>NA|TRBJ2-7|TRBD1|TRBV5-4
TGTGCCAGCAGCGGGACAGGTGGGGAGCAGTACTTC
CASSGTGGEQYF
>NA|TRBJ1-6|TRBD1|TRBV4-1
TGCGCCAGCAGCCGTCTAGGCGAGGGGACAGCAAATTCACCCCTCCACTTT
CASSRLGEGTANSPLHF
>NA|TRBJ2-1|TRBD1|TRBV6-1
TGTGCCAGCAGTCCGACAGGGGGCTCATACAATGAGCAGTTCTTC
CASSPTGGSYNEQFF
>NA|TRBJ2-7|TRBD2|TRBV5-4
TGTGCCAGCAGCTCGGCTAAGCGGGGGGGCTACGAGCAGTACTTC
CASSSAKRGGYEQYF
>NA|TRBJ2-7|TRBD2|TRBV5-1
TGCGCCAGCAGAGGGTCGGGGGGATACGAGCAGTACTTC
CASRGSGGYEQYF
>NA|TRBJ2-1|NA|TRBV7-2
TGTGCCAGCAGCAACGGACAAACCTTCTCCTACAATGAGCAGTTCTTC
CASSNGQTFSYNEQFF